A single sample is the source of the 32 T cell receptor beta chains below, sequenced in a study of shared clonotypes between healthy human individuals. Some clones are missing from TCRdb's copy, which holds only in-frame ones; the method was immunoSEQ multiplex PCR. This sample carries approximately 2.4 million clones, 90% to 96% of them seen once, and the ten largest clones take about 0.13%. The specimen was naive CD4+ T cells sorted from blood. The subset was: CD45RA+ positively selected. These receptors all stem from a man aged 18 to 35 in good health.

V usage is TRBV19 and J usage is TRBJ2-1; weak D call: TRBD2 (6 bases). Per the germline V gene, CDR1 is LNHDA and CDR2 is SQIVND (reference sequence). The CDR3 is made up of 15 amino acids. V lost 7 bases and J 3 bases, leaving 16 bases between the germline ends. The DNA of the CDR3 is TGTGCCAGTAAGTCCGGCGGGACGGTCTACAATGAGCAGTTCTTC. Residues: CASKSGGTVYNEQFF.

This rearrangement joins TRBV6-6 to TRBJ2-7; perhaps TRBD1 as D (6 bases). Trimming stripped 7 bases from V and 8 bases from J, with 12 bases between. Per the germline V gene, CDR1 is MNHNY and CDR2 is SVGAGI (reference sequence). The CDR3 totals 11 residues. In nucleotides, the CDR3 is TGTGCCAGCAACATACAGGGCAAGCAGTACTTC. This sequence encodes CASNIQGKQYF.

This clone came up a few times. V gene TRBV7-6 combines with J gene TRBJ2-2; no reliable D call. This CDR3 has 12 amino acids. Looked up from germline, CDR1 is SGHVS and CDR2 is FNYEAQ. V was shortened by 5 bases and J by 5 bases, with 6 bases between the two germline ends. CDR3 DNA: TGTGCCAGCAGCCTATTGACCGGGGAGCTGTTTTTT. Its protein is CASSLLTGELFF.

The chain recombines TRBV4-1 with TRBJ2-1, with 8 bases lining up with TRBD2. The germline CDR1 and CDR2 sequences are MGHRA and YSYEKL. J lost 1 base, V lost 3 bases, and 5 bases had no gene match. There are 16 residues in the CDR3. CDR3 residues: CASSQSGTRSYNEQFF. The CDR3 DNA reads TGCGCCAGCAGCCAGTCCGGGACTAGGTCCTACAATGAGCAGTTCTTC.

This sequence joins TRBV28 and TRBJ2-5; no clear D. The germline gives CDR1 MDHEN, CDR2 SYDVKM. The CDR3 has 12 amino acids. V was shortened by 3 bases and J by 4 bases, with 6 bases between the two germline ends. As DNA, the CDR3 is TGTGCCAGCAGTTTTATCCGAGAGACCCAGTACTTC. This translates into CASSFIRETQYF.

V gene TRBV6-1 combines with J gene TRBJ1-5, with D possibly TRBD1 on 6 matching bases. Germline CDR1 MNHNS, CDR2 SASEGT. V was cut by 6 bases and J by 4 bases, with 13 bases left in between. The CDR3 consists of 14 residues. The CDR3 nucleotides read TGTGCCAGCAGGAGACAGGAAGGTAATCAGCCCCAGCATTTT. Protein sequence: CASRRQEGNQPQHF.

The genes are TRBV30 and TRBJ1-6, with 8 bases that match TRBD1. The ends lost 8 bases at V and 6 bases at J; junction bases unmatched: 12. The germline gives CDR1 GTSNPN, CDR2 SVGIG (reference sequence). The length of the CDR3 is 15 residues. Here the CDR3 DNA reads TGTGCCAGTGGACTTGGGACAGGAGGTAATTCACCCCTCCACTTT. As protein: CASGLGTGGNSPLHF.

The chain carries TRBV6-6 and TRBJ2-1; D may be TRBD1 (5 bases). Trimming removed 5 bases from V and 8 bases from J, with 16 bases in between. The CDR3 runs to 14 residues. CDR1 and CDR2 (germline): MNHNY, SVGAGI (reference sequence). CDR3 loop: CASSTQEFRDEQFF. In DNA form, the CDR3 reads TGTGCCAGCAGTACTCAGGAGTTCAGGGATGAGCAGTTCTTC.

This chain joins TRBV18 and TRBJ1-4; TRBD1 matches at 8 bases. Germline trimming cut 3 bases from V and 8 bases from J; bases unmatched to any gene: 8. The CDR3 runs to 15 residues. Germline V gene sequence: CDR1 KGHSH, CDR2 LQKENI. The CDR3 DNA sequence: TGTGCCAGCTCACCGAACAGGGGGAAAGGGGAAAAACTGTTTTTT. It codes for CASSPNRGKGEKLFF.

The chain joins TRBV6-1 to TRBJ2-3, with 9 bases fitting TRBD2. Germline V gene lookup returns CDR1 MNHNS and CDR2 SASEGT. V was clipped by 4 bases and J by 8 bases; unmatched bases: 13. The CDR3 covers 16 residues. The CDR3 region is CASSGLGLAGPGTQYF. In nucleotides, the CDR3 is TGTGCCAGCAGTGGGTTAGGGCTAGCGGGACCGGGTACGCAGTATTTT.

This rearrangement joins TRBV10-1 to TRBJ1-1, with D uncertain. V was trimmed by 5 bases and J by 1 base, leaving 8 bases between them. Per germline, CDR1 WNHNN and CDR2 SYGVQD (reference sequence). This CDR3 has 13 residues. Written as DNA, the CDR3 is TGCGCCAGCAGTTTGCGACAGAACACTGAAGCTTTCTTT. It yields the protein CASSLRQNTEAFF.

The chain joins TRBV11-2 to TRBJ1-1; tentatively, D is TRBD1 (6 bases). Germline CDR1 SGHAT, CDR2 FQNNGV. CDR3 length: 13 amino acids. Trimming removed 4 bases at V and 5 bases at J, with 11 bases between. The DNA for the CDR3 is TGTGCCAGCAGCTCCCAGGGGCGAACTGAAGCTTTCTTT. This translates into CASSSQGRTEAFF.

About this clone: The same CDR3 also results from other DNA sequences found in this sample. The V and J genes are TRBV7-2 and TRBJ2-5; 9 positions match TRBD1. The length of the CDR3 is 14 residues. The V segment lost 2 bases and the J segment 4 bases; nucleotides outside the gene matches: 2. Germline lookup yields CDR1 SGHTA and CDR2 FQGNSA. This CDR3 reads CASSLNRGPETQYF. The CDR3 DNA follows: TGTGCCAGCAGCTTAAACAGGGGGCCAGAGACCCAGTACTTC. The full variable domain, completed using reference TRBV7-2 and TRBJ2-5, is GAGVSQSPSNKVTEKGKDVELRCDPISGHTALYWYRQSLGQGLEFLIYFQGNSAPDKSGLPSDRFSAERTGGSVSTLTIQRTQQEDSAVYLCASSLNRGPETQYFGPGTRLLVL.

The J gene is TRBJ1-5, the V gene TRBV4-1; D is perhaps TRBD1 (6 bases). This CDR3 has 15 residues. Trimming took off 0 bases at V and 2 bases at J, with 8 bases between the two ends. From germline, CDR1 is MGHRA and CDR2 YSYEKL. The CDR3 DNA sequence: TGCGCCAGCAGCCAAGAAGAGGGGGGCAATCAGCCCCAGCATTTT. Protein: CASSQEEGGNQPQHF.

The chain couples TRBV5-6 to TRBJ1-1; 8 nucleotides line up with TRBD1. J gave up 1 base and V 1 base, and 3 bases lay outside the gene matches. There are 15 residues in the CDR3. Germline V gene lookup returns CDR1 SGHDT and CDR2 YYEEEE. CDR3 in amino acids: CASSLRGTGNTEAFF. Written as DNA, the CDR3 is TGTGCCAGCAGCTTGAGAGGGACAGGGAACACTGAAGCTTTCTTT.

In its sample, this clone was seen once. The genes are TRBV10-3 and TRBJ2-1; TRBD1 matches 9 bases. Per the germline V gene, CDR1 is ENHRY and CDR2 is SYGVKD. The CDR3 extends over 16 amino acids. The junction had 10 bases not matched to a gene; V was cut back by 1 base and J by 9 bases. CDR3 amino acids: CAISELDRGSVGEQFF. The DNA of the CDR3 is TGTGCCATCAGTGAGTTGGACAGGGGATCAGTAGGTGAGCAGTTCTTC.

This chain connects TRBV30 to TRBJ1-2; TRBD1 is a possible D gene (5 bases). The CDR3 is 13 residues long. V was cut by 0 bases and J by 5 bases, with 10 bases left in between. CDR1 and CDR2 from the germline V gene are GTSNPN and SVGIG (reference sequence). CDR3 amino acids: CAWSVLGGYGYTF. The CDR3 DNA is TGTGCCTGGAGTGTACTGGGGGGGTATGGCTACACCTTC.

The chain has TRBV5-1 and TRBJ1-1; D is uncertain. Trimming shortened V by 0 bases and J by 6 bases, and 15 bases separated the two germline ends. The CDR3 contains 15 residues. CDR1 is SGHRS and CDR2 is YFSETQ in the germline V gene. CDR3 bases: TGCGCCAGCAGCTTGGCAAGGAACCGGGTGGCTGAAGCTTTCTTT. Residues: CASSLARNRVAEAFF.

V and J are TRBV2 and TRBJ1-5; 8 bases are shared with TRBD1. This CDR3 region has 14 residues. The germline V gene encodes CDR1 SNHLY and CDR2 FYNNEI. Losses at the gene ends were 6 bases for V and 6 bases for J; bases not matched to a gene: 7. CDR3 region: CASSLDRDRQPQHF. The DNA for the CDR3 is TGTGCCAGCAGCCTGGACAGGGACCGTCAGCCCCAGCATTTT.

V and J are TRBV29-1 and TRBJ2-3, with TRBD1 matching over 9 bases. Germline CDR1 reads SQVTM; CDR2 reads ANQGSEA. Trimming at V came to 0 bases and at J to 6 bases, leaving 10 bases not matched to a gene. This CDR3 is built from 16 residues. The DNA for the CDR3 is TGCAGCGTTGAAGATTACAGGGGGCCTCCCCGGGATACGCAGTATTTT. It codes for CSVEDYRGPPRDTQYF.

A note on this clone: This sample includes further DNA sequences coding for the same CDR3. V usage is TRBV5-1 and J usage is TRBJ2-3, with D unresolved. The CDR3 totals 14 residues. Trimming removed 0 bases at V and 4 bases at J, with 9 bases between. CDR1 is SGHRS, CDR2 YFSETQ, per germline. CDR3 in DNA: TGCGCCAGCAGCTTGGAAGGGCGAGCAGATACGCAGTATTTT. It specifies CASSLEGRADTQYF.

This clone was observed once. This chain links TRBV7-9 with TRBJ2-3; D remains unclear. Looked up from germline, CDR1 is SEHNR and CDR2 is FQNEAQ (reference sequence). The V end lost 5 bases, the J end lost 3 bases, and 18 bases lay between the germline ends. The CDR3 is 16 amino acids. In nucleotides, the CDR3 is TGTGCCAGCAGCGTTTATGTCCCCCTCGGGACAGATACGCAGTATTTT. Its protein product is CASSVYVPLGTDTQYF.

The chain couples TRBV5-6 to TRBJ1-5; 10 positions match TRBD1. The germline CDR1 and CDR2 sequences are SGHDT and YYEEEE. Germline trimming cut 0 bases from V and 2 bases from J; bases unmatched to any gene: 8. The CDR3 contains 18 residues. The DNA for the CDR3 is TGTGCCAGCAGCTTGGGACAGGGGGCCGGCTGGGGCAATCAGCCCCAGCATTTT. Its translation is CASSLGQGAGWGNQPQHF.

J is TRBJ1-1 and V is TRBV18; D not certain. From germline, CDR1 is KGHSH and CDR2 LQKENI. V lost 1 base and J lost 0, with 9 bases in between. The CDR3 is 15 residues long. CDR3 sequence: CASSPHEVMNTEAFF. The CDR3, as DNA: TGTGCCAGCTCACCACACGAGGTCATGAACACTGAAGCTTTCTTT.

About this clone: Within the sample, other DNA sequences also encode this same CDR3. Here the CDR3 reads CASSAGTGASYEQYF. CDR3 coding DNA: TGTGCCAGCAGCGCCGGGACAGGGGCGTCCTACGAGCAGTACTTC. The chain uses TRBV9 and TRBJ2-7; TRBD1 matches 10 bases. Germline V gives CDR1 SGDLS, CDR2 YYNGEE. The CDR3 extends over 15 amino acids. Germline trimming cut 3 bases from V and 1 base from J; bases unmatched to any gene: 4.

The chain is built from TRBV5-1 and TRBJ2-7, with 9 bases matching TRBD1. Trimming removed 3 bases from V and 3 bases from J; junction bases left unmatched: 7. The CDR3 is 15 residues long. Germline V gives CDR1 SGHRS, CDR2 YFSETQ. The CDR3 DNA is TGCGCCAGCAGCTCCACGACAGGGGGAGGCTACGAGCAGTACTTC. It yields the protein CASSSTTGGGYEQYF.

The rearrangement links TRBV12-5 to TRBJ2-7, with 11 nucleotides matching TRBD2. V lost 1 base to trimming and J lost 3 bases; unmatched junction nucleotides: 2. The CDR3 sequence is 15 residues long. Germline values: CDR1 LGHNT, CDR2 FRNRAP. The CDR3 sequence is CASGLDLAGGYEQYF. The CDR3 DNA reads as TGTGCTAGTGGTTTGGACCTAGCGGGAGGCTACGAGCAGTACTTC.

The sample holds one count of this clone. The chain couples TRBV19 to TRBJ1-5, with 10 bases fitting TRBD1. The CDR3 covers 19 residues. The junction had 14 bases not matched to a gene; V was cut back by 2 bases and J by 4 bases. Per germline, CDR1 LNHDA and CDR2 SQIVND (reference sequence). The CDR3 loop reads CASSISPRQGAGINQPQHF. The DNA for the CDR3 is TGTGCCAGTAGTATATCCCCTCGACAGGGGGCCGGGATAAATCAGCCCCAGCATTTT.

This chain connects TRBV6-5 to TRBJ1-5; a possible D gene is TRBD1 (5 bases). V lost 6 bases to trimming and J lost 5 bases, with 14 bases between them. The CDR3 is 14 residues long. The germline CDR1 and CDR2 sequences are MNHEY and SVGAGI. For the CDR3, the DNA is TGTGCCAGCAGCCGAAAACAGGCAGATCAGCCCCAGCATTTT. The encoded protein is CASSRKQADQPQHF.

This clone was seen only once. The chain joins TRBV29-1 to TRBJ2-2; 11 positions agree with TRBD2. There are 15 residues in the CDR3. The junction had 4 bases not matched to a gene; V was cut back by 7 bases and J by 0 bases. Germline lookup yields CDR1 SQVTM and CDR2 ANQGSEA. The CDR3 DNA is TGCAGCGCTACTAGCGGGGGCACGAACACCGGGGAGCTGTTTTTT. Protein sequence: CSATSGGTNTGELFF.

The J gene is TRBJ2-3, the V gene TRBV9; D remains ambiguous. The CDR3 totals 14 residues. Germline lookup yields CDR1 SGDLS and CDR2 YYNGEE. Trimming cost V 4 bases and J 1 base, with 10 bases left between them. The chain's CDR3 is CASSPDGGTDTQYF. CDR3 nucleotide sequence: TGTGCCAGCAGCCCAGATGGCGGCACAGATACGCAGTATTTT.

The J gene is TRBJ1-2, the V gene TRBV9; D not certain. Per germline, CDR1 SGDLS and CDR2 YYNGEE. The CDR3 length is 13 residues. V was cut by 0 bases and J by 1 base, with 4 bases left in between. The CDR3 DNA reads as TGTGCCAGCAGCGTAGTCAGTAACTATGGCTACACCTTC. Protein: CASSVVSNYGYTF.